This T cell receptor beta chain was captured in a study of blood T cell repertoires in COVID-19. Some clones are missing from TCRdb's copy, which holds only in-frame ones; the method was immunoSEQ multiplex PCR. Of 95,000 to 110,000 clones in the sample, roughly 82% were seen once. The sequencing sample was made of peripheral blood. The receptor was derived from a human donor in a cohort sampled during active COVID-19.

CDR3 region: CASSPRHKSTDTQYF. The CDR3 DNA reads TGTGCCAGCAGCCCCCGACACAAAAGCACAGATACGCAGTATTTT. The V and J genes are TRBV5-6 and TRBJ2-3, with unresolved D. Germline values: CDR1 SGHDT, CDR2 YYEEEE. This CDR3 comprises 15 residues. V gave up 4 bases and J gave up 0 bases, with 12 bases separating them.